What follows is one TCR beta chain and its context. Its specificity is unknown. This entry is derived from a study of identical twins. Study outcomes and limitations: The models gave estimates that fell short of the out-of-frame TCR alpha sharing seen in monozygotic twins.

With 0 bases removed from V and 4 bases from J, the gap between germline ends came to 9 bases. This CDR3 region has 15 residues. Germline V gives CDR1 SGHDN, CDR2 FVKESK. MiXCR, run by TCRdb on the 5' RACE reads, gives a single entry per CDR3 protein. The sample lists approximately 94,000 distinct CDR3 sequences; under 6.5% were seen once. The clonotype comes from a woman in her forties or fifties in good health. The gene calls are TRBV14 and TRBJ1-4; weak D call: TRBD1 (5 bases). The sequencing input was memory T cells sorted from blood. Written as DNA, the CDR3 is TGTGCCAGCAGCCAAGATTGGGGCATTAATGAAAAACTGTTTTTT. Translating it yields CASSQDWGINEKLFF.